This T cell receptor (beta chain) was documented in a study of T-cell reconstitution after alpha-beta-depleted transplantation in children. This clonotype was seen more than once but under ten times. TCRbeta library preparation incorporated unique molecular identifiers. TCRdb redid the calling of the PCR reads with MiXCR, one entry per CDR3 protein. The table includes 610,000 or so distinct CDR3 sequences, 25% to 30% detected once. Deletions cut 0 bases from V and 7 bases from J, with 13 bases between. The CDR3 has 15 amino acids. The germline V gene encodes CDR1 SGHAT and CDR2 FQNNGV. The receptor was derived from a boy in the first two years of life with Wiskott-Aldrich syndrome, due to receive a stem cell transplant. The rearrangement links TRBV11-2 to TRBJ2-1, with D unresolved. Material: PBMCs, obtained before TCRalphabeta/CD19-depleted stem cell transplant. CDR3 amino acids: CASSLEVARANEQFF. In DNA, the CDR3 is TGTGCCAGCAGCTTAGAGGTAGCAAGGGCGAATGAGCAGTTCTTC.